A single sample is the source of the 15 T cell receptor beta chains below, sequenced in a study of shared clonotypes between healthy human individuals. Libraries were prepared by immunoSEQ multiplex PCR; TCRdb keeps only in-frame clonotypes and omits some of them. The sample contains about 2 million clones, roughly 94% of which appear only once. Sequenced: naive CD4+ T cells sorted from blood. Subset given: CD45RA+ positively selected. The receptors shown here come from a man aged 18 to 35 in good health.

CDR3: CASGRTGRGYTF. CDR3 nucleotide sequence: TGTGCTAGTGGTCGAACAGGGCGTGGCTACACCTTC. The rearrangement joins TRBV12-5 to TRBJ1-2, with a tentative D call TRBD1 (6 bases). The CDR3 consists of 12 residues. Germline-derived CDR1 and CDR2 are LGHNT and FRNRAP. The V end lost 5 bases, the J end lost 7 bases, and 11 bases lay between the germline ends.

J is TRBJ2-3 and V is TRBV5-1; D is perhaps TRBD2 (5 bases). Trimming removed 5 bases at V and 0 bases at J, with 13 bases between. This CDR3 contains 15 residues. Looked up from germline, CDR1 is SGHRS and CDR2 is YFSETQ. The CDR3 region has the DNA TGCGCCAGCAGGGCGGGTCAAACTAGCACAGATACGCAGTATTTT. It translates to CASRAGQTSTDTQYF.

Comment on this clone: A much larger clonotype is one base distant, so this may be a read error. The chain carries TRBV20-1 and TRBJ2-1; D ambiguous. Germline assignment: CDR1 DFQATT and CDR2 SNEGSKA (reference sequence). The CDR3 consists of 10 residues. Deletions cut 5 bases from V and 8 bases from J, with 7 bases between. The CDR3 loop reads CSAGKDEQFF. The CDR3, as DNA: TGCAGTGCTGGAAAAGATGAGCAGTTCTTC.

This chain links TRBV2 with TRBJ2-1; TRBD2 matches at 8 bases. V shed 6 bases and J 6 bases; nucleotides not matched to a gene: 7. CDR3 length: 14 residues. Germline V CDR1 and CDR2: SNHLY, FYNNEI. DNA of the CDR3: TGTGCCAGCAGAAGGAGCGGGAGCTCCAATGAGCAGTTCTTC. It specifies CASRRSGSSNEQFF. Drawing the rest from reference TRBV2 and TRBJ2-1, the complete variable domain is EPEVTQTPSHQVTQMGQEVILRCVPISNHLYFYWYRQILGQKVEFLVSFYNNEISEKSEIFDDQFSVERPDGSNFTLKIRSTKLEDSAMYFCASRRSGSSNEQFFGPGTRLTVL.

The V gene is TRBV6-6, the J gene TRBJ1-5, with TRBD1 matching over 7 bases. Per germline, CDR1 MNHNY and CDR2 SVGAGI (reference sequence). This CDR3 contains 12 residues. J gave up 4 bases and V 11 bases, and 5 bases lay outside the gene matches. CDR3 in amino acids: CAVRDSNQPQHF. The CDR3 bases are TGTGCCGTAAGGGACAGTAATCAGCCCCAGCATTTT.

The chain has TRBV29-1 and TRBJ1-1; D not resolved. This CDR3 contains 13 residues. The V gene's germline CDR1 is SQVTM and CDR2 ANQGSEA. V lost 7 bases and J 3 bases, leaving 15 bases between the germline ends. The CDR3 bases are TGCAGCGGGACGAGGGCGTCGTACACTGAAGCTTTCTTT. Translation gives CSGTRASYTEAFF. Supplemented by reference TRBV29-1 and TRBJ1-1, the full variable domain reads SAVISQKPSRDICQRGTSLTIQCQVDSQVTMMFWYRQQPGQSLTLIATANQGSEATYESGFVIDKFPISRPNLTFSTLTVSNMSPEDSSIYLCSGTRASYTEAFFGQGTRLTVV.

The chain couples TRBV7-2 to TRBJ2-7, with D uncertain. V dropped 1 base and J dropped 1 base, with 8 bases sitting between them. The CDR3 totals 14 residues. Germline V gene sequence: CDR1 SGHTA, CDR2 FQGNSA. Here the CDR3 DNA reads TGTGCCAGCAGCTTAGACACTGCATCCTACGAGCAGTACTTC. Translated: CASSLDTASYEQYF.

The chain employs TRBV5-4 and TRBJ2-1; no clear D gene. CDR3 length: 12 residues. CDR1 and CDR2 from the germline V gene are SGHNT and YYREEE (reference sequence). Trimming removed 3 bases at V and 5 bases at J, with 6 bases between. CDR3 residues: CASSSRNNEQFF. Written as DNA, the CDR3 is TGTGCCAGCAGCTCTCGTAACAATGAGCAGTTCTTC.

About this clone itself: The same CDR3 arises from other DNA sequences in this sample as well. The gene calls are TRBV5-1 and TRBJ2-7; D might be TRBD1 (6 bases). This CDR3 has 13 residues. Germline lookup yields CDR1 SGHRS and CDR2 YFSETQ. Trimming took off 4 bases at V and 4 bases at J, with 12 bases between the two ends. Here the CDR3 DNA reads TGCGCCAGCAGCCCCGGACAGAGTTACGAGCAGTACTTC. Translation gives CASSPGQSYEQYF.

V usage is TRBV6-5 and J usage is TRBJ2-1; 11 bases agree with TRBD1. The germline V gene has CDR1 MNHEY and CDR2 SVGAGI. V dropped 6 bases and J dropped 3; count of bases not matched to a gene: 4. This CDR3 contains 15 residues. This chain's CDR3 is CASRGTGGLYNEQFF. CDR3 bases: TGTGCCAGCAGAGGGACAGGGGGTCTCTACAATGAGCAGTTCTTC.

A note on this clone: Other DNA sequences of this sample code for an identical CDR3. The chain is built from TRBV30 and TRBJ1-5; D is perhaps TRBD1 (5 bases). V was clipped by 3 bases and J by 0 bases, with 9 bases between them. Germline CDR1 GTSNPN, CDR2 SVGIG (reference sequence). This CDR3 has 14 amino acids. The CDR3 sequence: CAWSRDNSNQPQHF. CDR3 in DNA: TGTGCCTGGAGCAGGGATAATAGCAATCAGCCCCAGCATTTT.

The chain combines TRBV30 with TRBJ1-1, with a tentative D call TRBD1 (5 bases). In germline, CDR1 is GTSNPN, CDR2 SVGIG (reference sequence). The CDR3 has 12 amino acids. Trimming left V 7 bases short and J 4 bases short, with 13 bases between. The CDR3 loop reads CAFNRGITEAFF. In DNA form, the CDR3 reads TGTGCCTTTAATAGGGGCATCACTGAAGCTTTCTTT.

The J gene is TRBJ1-3, the V gene TRBV18, with D unclear. Per germline, CDR1 KGHSH and CDR2 LQKENI. The V end lost 3 bases, the J end lost 5 bases, and 17 bases lay between the germline ends. The CDR3 is 16 residues long. The CDR3 nucleotides read TGTGCCAGCTCACCCCCCTCTATGCCGGGCAGAAACACCATATATTTT. Protein product: CASSPPSMPGRNTIYF. Combining the CDR3 with reference TRBV18 and TRBJ1-3 gives the whole variable domain NAGVMQNPRHLVRRRGQEARLRCSPMKGHSHVYWYRQLPEEGLKFMVYLQKENIIDESGMPKERFSAEFPKEGPSILRIQQVVRGDSAAYFCASSPPSMPGRNTIYFGEGSWLTVV.

This clone turned up a few times. Other nucleotide sequences from this sample produce the same CDR3. The chain uses TRBV18 and TRBJ1-2; the D gene is possibly TRBD1 (5 bases). Germline loops: CDR1 KGHSH, CDR2 LQKENI. The ends were cut back, 6 bases at V and 4 bases at J, with 12 bases in the middle. The CDR3 is 13 amino acids. The DNA for the CDR3 is TGTGCCAGCTCGCCCGACAGTAGCTATGGCTACACCTTC. Translated: CASSPDSSYGYTF.

The rearrangement joins TRBV6-6 to TRBJ1-1; D may be TRBD1 (6 bases). Trimming pared 4 bases from V and 3 bases from J, leaving 18 bases between. This CDR3 has 16 residues. The germline V gene encodes CDR1 MNHNY and CDR2 SVGAGI (reference sequence). CDR3: CASSSLGGYGDTEAFF. CDR3 bases: TGTGCCAGCAGTTCCCTCGGGGGCTACGGGGACACTGAAGCTTTCTTT.